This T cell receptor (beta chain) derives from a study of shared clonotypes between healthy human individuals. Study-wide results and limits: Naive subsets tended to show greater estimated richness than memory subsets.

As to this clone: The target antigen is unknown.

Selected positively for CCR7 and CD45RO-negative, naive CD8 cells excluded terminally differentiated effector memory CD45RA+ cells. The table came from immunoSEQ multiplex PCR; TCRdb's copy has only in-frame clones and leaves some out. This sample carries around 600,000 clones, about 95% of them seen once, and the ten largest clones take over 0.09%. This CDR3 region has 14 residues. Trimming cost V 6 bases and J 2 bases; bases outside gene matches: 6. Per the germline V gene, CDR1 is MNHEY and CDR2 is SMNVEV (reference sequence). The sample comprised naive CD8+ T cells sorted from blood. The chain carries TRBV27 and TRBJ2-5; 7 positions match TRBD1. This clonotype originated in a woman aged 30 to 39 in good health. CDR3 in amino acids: CASSTRDRQETQYF. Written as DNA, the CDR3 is TGTGCCAGCAGCACTAGGGACAGACAAGAGACCCAGTACTTC.